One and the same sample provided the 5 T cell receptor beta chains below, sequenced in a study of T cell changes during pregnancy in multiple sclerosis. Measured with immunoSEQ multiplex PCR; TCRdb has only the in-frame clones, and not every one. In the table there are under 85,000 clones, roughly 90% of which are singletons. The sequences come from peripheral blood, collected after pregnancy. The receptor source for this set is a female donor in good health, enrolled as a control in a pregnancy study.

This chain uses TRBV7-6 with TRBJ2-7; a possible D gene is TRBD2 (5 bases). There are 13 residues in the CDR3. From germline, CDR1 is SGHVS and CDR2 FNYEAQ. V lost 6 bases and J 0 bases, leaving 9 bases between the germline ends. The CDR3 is CASRPGSSYEQYF. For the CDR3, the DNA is TGTGCCAGCAGGCCTGGGAGCTCCTACGAGCAGTACTTC.

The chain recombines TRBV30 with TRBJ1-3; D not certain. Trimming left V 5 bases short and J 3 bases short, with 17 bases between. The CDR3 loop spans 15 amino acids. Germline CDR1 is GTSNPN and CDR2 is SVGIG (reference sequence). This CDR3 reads CAWVQTGGFGNTIYF. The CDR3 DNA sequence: TGTGCCTGGGTCCAAACGGGTGGCTTTGGAAACACCATATATTTT.

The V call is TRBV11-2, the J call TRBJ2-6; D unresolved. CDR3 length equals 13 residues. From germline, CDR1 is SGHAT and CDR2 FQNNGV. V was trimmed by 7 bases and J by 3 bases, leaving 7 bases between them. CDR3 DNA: TGTGCCAGCACCCGTTTTGGGGCCAACGTCCTGACTTTC. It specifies CASTRFGANVLTF. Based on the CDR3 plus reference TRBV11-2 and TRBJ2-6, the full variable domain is EAGVAQSPRYKIIEKRQSVAFWCNPISGHATLYWYQQILGQGPKLLIQFQNNGVVDDSQLPKDRFSAERLKGVDSTLKIQPAKLEDSAVYLCASTRFGANVLTFGAGSRLTVL.

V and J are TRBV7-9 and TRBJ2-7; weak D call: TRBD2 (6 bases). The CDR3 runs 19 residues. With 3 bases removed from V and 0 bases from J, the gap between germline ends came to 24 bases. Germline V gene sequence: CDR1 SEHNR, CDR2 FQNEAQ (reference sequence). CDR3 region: CASSFAAVKEGRASYEQYF. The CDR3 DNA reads TGTGCCAGCAGCTTTGCGGCCGTTAAGGAGGGGCGCGCCTCCTACGAGCAGTACTTC.

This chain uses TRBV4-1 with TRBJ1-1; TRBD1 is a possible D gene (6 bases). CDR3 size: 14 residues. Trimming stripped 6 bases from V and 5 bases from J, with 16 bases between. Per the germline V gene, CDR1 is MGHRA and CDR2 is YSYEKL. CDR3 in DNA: TGCGCCAGCAGGCCAAGGGGAGGGGGTACTGAAGCTTTCTTT. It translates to CASRPRGGGTEAFF.